Below, 12 T cell receptor beta chains from the same sample are listed, as sequenced in a study of cytomegalovirus exposure and HLA in healthy donors. Vbeta (60) and Jbeta (13) primers were used in the PCR. Sequenced by immunoSEQ multiplex PCR; TCRdb stores in-frame clones only, minus some. Among around 200,000 clones, approximately 82% were seen once, and the ten largest hold more than 0.5%. Input material: PBMCs. The receptors come from a woman aged 35 to 49 in good health and CMV-seronegative.

This clone was seen once. The V gene is TRBV5-4, the J gene TRBJ2-5; 7 bases are shared with TRBD2. From germline, CDR1 is SGHNT and CDR2 YYREEE (reference sequence). The CDR3 sequence is 13 residues long. J was trimmed by 5 bases and V by 2 bases; bases with no gene match: 3. Written as DNA, the CDR3 is TGTGCCAGCAGCTTCGGGGGAGGGGAGACCCAGTACTTC. Translated, it gives CASSFGGGETQYF. The whole variable domain, remainder taken from reference TRBV5-4 and TRBJ2-5, is ETGVTQSPTHLIKTRGQQVTLRCSSQSGHNTVSWYQQALGQGPQFIFQYYREEENGRGNFPPRFSGLQFPNYSSELNVNALELDDSALYLCASSFGGGETQYFGPGTRLLVL.

The chain employs TRBV6-1 and TRBJ2-6; D unresolved. The V end was cut by 6 bases, the J end by 2 bases, with 5 bases between. CDR1 MNHNS and CDR2 SASEGT come from the germline V gene. The CDR3 totals 13 residues. In DNA form, the CDR3 reads TGTGCCAGCAGGATAGCTGGGGCCAACGTCCTGACTTTC. It codes for CASRIAGANVLTF.

The genes are TRBV11-2 and TRBJ2-5; 10 nucleotides match TRBD2. This CDR3 contains 17 residues. Germline V lookup: CDR1 SGHAT, CDR2 FQNNGV. Losses at the gene ends were 0 bases for V and 2 bases for J; bases not matched to a gene: 6. The CDR3: CASSLDLTSGDQETQYF. In DNA form, the CDR3 reads TGTGCCAGCAGCTTAGATCTCACTAGCGGGGATCAAGAGACCCAGTACTTC.

The chain links TRBV5-4 to TRBJ1-2; 11 bases map to TRBD1. Looked up from germline, CDR1 is SGHNT and CDR2 is YYREEE (reference sequence). The CDR3 is 15 amino acids. Unmatched junction bases numbered 0, after V lost 0 bases and J lost 2 bases. CDR3 loop: CASSLGDRGNYGYTF. In nucleotides, the CDR3 is TGTGCCAGCAGCTTGGGGGACAGGGGGAACTATGGCTACACCTTC.

Comment on this clone: One junction end does not reproduce the germline sequence, and a read error may be involved. The CDR3, as DNA: TGTGCTAGCAGCCCGGGGGGCAGCACCGGGGAGCTGTTTTTT. Its translation: CASSPGGSTGELFF. V gene TRBV7-7 combines with J gene TRBJ2-2, with D maybe TRBD2 (7 bases). This CDR3 region has 14 residues. The germline gives CDR1 SSHAT, CDR2 FNYEAQ (reference sequence).

This clone was recorded once. The J gene is TRBJ2-7, the V gene TRBV19, with D maybe TRBD2 (6 bases). Per the germline V gene, CDR1 is LNHDA and CDR2 is SQIVND (reference sequence). This CDR3 region has 16 residues. V shed 5 bases and J shed 4 bases, with 21 bases lying between them. Here the CDR3 reads CASSPRTFHGRYEQYF. CDR3 DNA sequence: TGTGCCAGTAGTCCGCGGACCTTCCATGGGAGGTACGAGCAGTACTTC.

The chain carries TRBV7-3 and TRBJ1-1; D not certain. Trimming shortened V by 4 bases and J by 1 base, and 10 bases separated the two germline ends. CDR1 is SGHTA and CDR2 is FQGTGA in the germline V gene. The CDR3 is 14 amino acids. Here the CDR3 DNA reads TGTGCCAGCAGCTCCGGGTCAGCGAACACTGAAGCTTTCTTT. It codes for CASSSGSANTEAFF. The full variable domain, with the rest looked up from reference TRBV7-3 and TRBJ1-1, is GAGVSQTPSNKVTEKGKYVELRCDPISGHTALYWYRQSLGQGPEFLIYFQGTGAADDSGLPNDRFFAVRPEGSVSTLKIQRTERGDSAVYLCASSSGSANTEAFFGQGTRLTVV.

The CDR3 DNA is TGTGCCAGCAGCTGGGCAGGGGGGCAGTCACCCCTCCACTTT. It yields the protein CASSWAGGQSPLHF. The chain joins TRBV5-8 to TRBJ1-6, with TRBD1 matching 7 bases. Germline-derived CDR1 and CDR2 are SGHTS and YDEGEE. Trimming at V came to 3 bases and at J to 10 bases, leaving 7 bases not matched to a gene. This CDR3 spans 14 amino acids. Complete variable domain (other parts from reference TRBV5-8 and TRBJ1-6): EAGVTQSPTHLIKTRGQQATLRCSPISGHTSVYWYQQALGLGLQFLLWYDEGEERNRGNFPPRFSGRQFPNYSSELNVNALELEDSALYLCASSWAGGQSPLHFGNGTRLTVT.

The chain carries TRBV5-6 and TRBJ2-3; 9 nucleotides align to TRBD1. V shed 3 bases and J 5 bases; nucleotides not matched to a gene: 4. The germline V gene encodes CDR1 SGHDT and CDR2 YYEEEE. CDR3 size: 14 residues. This CDR3 is CASSSGQGRDTQYF. The CDR3 bases are TGTGCCAGCAGCTCAGGACAGGGGAGAGATACGCAGTATTTT. Variable domain in full (rest from reference TRBV5-6 and TRBJ2-3): DAGVTQSPTHLIKTRGQQVTLRCSPKSGHDTVSWYQQALGQGPQFIFQYYEEEERQRGNFPDRFSGHQFPNYSSELNVNALLLGDSALYLCASSSGQGRDTQYFGPGTRLTVL.

The genes are TRBV7-2 and TRBJ1-5; no definite D call. Germline-derived CDR1 and CDR2 are SGHTA and FQGNSA. With 6 bases removed from V and 3 bases from J, the gap between germline ends came to 12 bases. This CDR3 comprises 14 residues. CDR3 protein: CASSREYSNQPQHF. The CDR3 nucleotides read TGTGCCAGCAGTCGAGAGTACTCCAATCAGCCCCAGCATTTT.

This clone was counted a single time. This chain links TRBV7-9 with TRBJ2-7; weak D call: TRBD1 (5 bases). Germline loops: CDR1 SEHNR, CDR2 FQNEAQ (reference sequence). V was trimmed by 5 bases and J by 2 bases, leaving 10 bases between them. The CDR3 runs 13 residues. DNA for the CDR3: TGTGCCAGCAGCCGACAGCAACCCTACGAGCAGTACTTC. Translating gives CASSRQQPYEQYF.

J is TRBJ1-1 and V is TRBV7-8; 7 positions agree with TRBD1. The V gene end was trimmed by 3 bases and the J gene end by 4 bases; junction bases not matched to a gene: 2. The CDR3 spans 13 residues. Per the germline V gene, CDR1 is SGHVS and CDR2 is FQNEAQ. CDR3 in amino acids: CASSLTGLTEAFF. The CDR3 DNA sequence: TGTGCCAGCAGCTTGACAGGGCTCACTGAAGCTTTCTTT.